The 25 T cell receptor beta chains listed next were all sequenced from one sample in a study of beta chain features in type 1 diabetes. Study-level results: Type 1 diabetes patients had TCRB CDR3s that were shorter (moderately but significantly so) in all four CD4+ subsets.

Expressed TCRB transcripts got sequenced, as all isolated RNA was reverse transcribed. Libraries were prepared by immunoSEQ multiplex PCR; TCRdb keeps only in-frame clonotypes and omits some of them. Of a few hundred thousand clones in the sample, roughly 17% were seen once. Their antigen targets remain unknown. The sample taken for sequencing was naive CD4+ T cells from blood. The origin of the receptors is a man in his thirties or forties with type 1 diabetes.

The chain employs TRBV4-3 and TRBJ1-2; 7 positions agree with TRBD1. This CDR3 has 13 amino acids. The germline V gene encodes CDR1 LGHNA and CDR2 YSLEER. The trim removed 3 bases at V and 5 bases at J, leaving 3 bases unmatched. CDR3 sequence reads: CASSQTTGYGYTF. The DNA of the CDR3 is TGCGCCAGCAGCCAGACGACAGGGTATGGCTACACCTTC.

The rearrangement joins TRBV10-3 to TRBJ1-5; tentative D call: TRBD1 (5 bases). V was cut by 0 bases and J by 7 bases, with 10 bases left in between. The CDR3 consists of 14 residues. Germline CDR1 ENHRY, CDR2 SYGVKD. The CDR3 DNA reads TGTGCCATCAGTGAGTCGCAGGGCGAACAGCCCCAGCATTTT. Amino acid sequence: CAISESQGEQPQHF.

The chain carries TRBV9 and TRBJ2-3; 7 nucleotides match TRBD2. CDR1 and CDR2 from the germline V gene are SGDLS and YYNGEE. The CDR3 is made up of 15 amino acids. The ends lost 3 bases at V and 0 bases at J; junction bases unmatched: 4. The DNA for the CDR3 is TGTGCCAGCAGCGGGGGACTATCGAGCACAGATACGCAGTATTTT. Translating it yields CASSGGLSSTDTQYF.

The V and J genes are TRBV4-1 and TRBJ1-1; 7 bases agree with TRBD1. CDR3 length: 13 residues. CDR1 and CDR2 (germline): MGHRA, YSYEKL. Trimming at V came to 7 bases and at J to 6 bases, leaving 8 bases not matched to a gene. CDR3 loop: CASMATGRSEAFF. Here the CDR3 DNA reads TGCGCCAGCATGGCGACAGGGAGGTCTGAAGCTTTCTTT.

This clone appeared a few times. A junction boundary mismatches the germline segment, possibly from a read error. This chain uses TRBV29-1 with TRBJ2-1; 10 bases align to TRBD1. Germline V gives CDR1 SQVTM, CDR2 ANQGSEA. CDR3 length: 15 amino acids. This CDR3 is CSVEDRGRRDNEQFF. The DNA of the CDR3 is TGCAGCGTCGAAGACAGGGGGCGACGAGACAATGAGCAGTTCTTC.

The gene calls are TRBV6-1 and TRBJ2-1, with D hard to call. CDR3 length: 14 residues. Trimming left V 1 base short and J 5 bases short, with 9 bases between. Germline V CDR1 and CDR2: MNHNS, SASEGT. Here the CDR3 DNA reads TGTGCCAGCAGTGAAGTGGGCCCCAACAATGAGCAGTTCTTC. It is translated as CASSEVGPNNEQFF.

This clone appeared a few times. The chain is built from TRBV25-1 and TRBJ2-2; TRBD1 might be the D (5 bases). Germline V gene sequence: CDR1 MGHDK, CDR2 SYGVNS. Trimming removed 3 bases from V and 7 bases from J, with 9 bases in between. This CDR3 region has 13 residues. CDR3: CASSDRVRGELFF. CDR3 nucleotides: TGTGCCAGCAGTGACAGGGTACGCGGGGAGCTGTTTTTT. The whole variable domain, filled in from reference TRBV25-1 and TRBJ2-2, reads EADIYQTPRYLVIGTGKKITLECSQTMGHDKMYWYQQDPGMELHLIHYSYGVNSTEKGDLSSESTVSRIRTEHFPLTLESARPSHTSQYLCASSDRVRGELFFGEGSRLTVL.

This rearrangement joins TRBV4-2 to TRBJ2-5; possible D gene TRBD2, 6 bases. Per germline, CDR1 LGHNA and CDR2 YNFKEQ. Between the trimmed V and J ends, which lost 1 base and 1 base, there was a span of 10 bases. This CDR3 comprises 15 residues. The CDR3 spells CASSQAGRSQETQYF. The CDR3 nucleotides read TGTGCCAGCAGCCAAGCTGGGAGGAGCCAAGAGACCCAGTACTTC.

The chain employs TRBV7-2 and TRBJ1-4; the D gene is possibly TRBD1 (5 bases). Trimming removed 4 bases at V and 5 bases at J, with 11 bases between. The CDR3 spans 14 residues. Looked up from germline, CDR1 is SGHTA and CDR2 is FQGNSA. CDR3 nucleotides: TGTGCCAGCAGCTCCGCCGGGGGGAATGAAAAACTGTTTTTT. It codes for CASSSAGGNEKLFF.

The gene calls are TRBV29-1 and TRBJ1-4; D is unresolved. The CDR3 is 12 amino acids. V lost 1 base and J 8 bases, leaving 8 bases between the germline ends. CDR1 and CDR2 (germline): SQVTM, ANQGSEA. The CDR3 loop reads CSVEGPEEKLFF. The CDR3 DNA is TGCAGCGTTGAAGGTCCAGAAGAAAAACTGTTTTTT. The variable domain in full, completed from reference TRBV29-1 and TRBJ1-4, reads SAVISQKPSRDICQRGTSLTIQCQVDSQVTMMFWYRQQPGQSLTLIATANQGSEATYESGFVIDKFPISRPNLTFSTLTVSNMSPEDSSIYLCSVEGPEEKLFFGSGTQLSVL.

This chain connects TRBV15 to TRBJ2-5; unclear D gene. Germline values: CDR1 LNHNV, CDR2 YYDKDF (reference sequence). V was shortened by 1 base and J by 2 bases, with 2 bases between the two germline ends. The CDR3 runs 12 residues. Written as DNA, the CDR3 is TGTGCCACCAGCAGAGGTCAAGAGACCCAGTACTTC. It encodes CATSRGQETQYF.

In its sample, this clone was seen a few times. This sample also contains other DNA sequences that code for the same CDR3. V and J are TRBV29-1 and TRBJ1-1; D remains unclear. The germline V gene has CDR1 SQVTM and CDR2 ANQGSEA. Trimming shortened V by 4 bases and J by 0 bases, and 3 bases separated the two germline ends. The length of the CDR3 is 11 residues. CDR3 DNA: TGCAGCGTTGGCGTGAACACTGAAGCTTTCTTT. Protein: CSVGVNTEAFF.

CDR3 sequence (DNA): TGTGCCAGCAGCTTGGAGCCAAGAAGCAATGAGCAGTTCTTC. Protein sequence: CASSLEPRSNEQFF. This chain joins TRBV5-6 and TRBJ2-1; D is ambiguous. Germline V gives CDR1 SGHDT, CDR2 YYEEEE. The germline V and J ends were trimmed by 0 bases and 6 bases, with 10 bases remaining between them. The CDR3 is 14 residues long.

This clone was detected only a few times. V usage is TRBV10-3 and J usage is TRBJ2-1; 8 bases align to TRBD1. Germline values: CDR1 ENHRY, CDR2 SYGVKD. This CDR3 has 14 amino acids. Trimming removed 2 bases from V and 8 bases from J; junction bases left unmatched: 5. The CDR3 loop reads CAISEGQGMDEQFF. CDR3 DNA sequence: TGTGCCATCAGTGAGGGACAGGGTATGGATGAGCAGTTCTTC.

This clone was observed a few times. The V call is TRBV27, the J call TRBJ2-7; TRBD1 aligns across 8 bases. J was trimmed by 5 bases and V by 3 bases; bases with no gene match: 6. The CDR3 contains 14 residues. Germline V gene data show CDR1 as MNHEY and CDR2 as SMNVEV (reference sequence). The CDR3 region has the DNA TGTGCCAGCAGTTTTTCGGACAGGGTCCACGAGCAGTACTTC. It yields the protein CASSFSDRVHEQYF.

V usage is TRBV7-2 and J usage is TRBJ2-7; 9 nucleotides align to TRBD2. Losses at the gene ends were 4 bases for V and 6 bases for J; bases not matched to a gene: 16. The CDR3 has 17 amino acids. Germline V CDR1 and CDR2: SGHTA, FQGNSA. In DNA form, the CDR3 reads TGTGCCAGCAGCTCCCGGACTAGCGCCCTCGGGAGACGCGAGCAGTACTTC. Its translation: CASSSRTSALGRREQYF. Drawing the rest from reference TRBV7-2 and TRBJ2-7, the complete variable domain is GAGVSQSPSNKVTEKGKDVELRCDPISGHTALYWYRQSLGQGLEFLIYFQGNSAPDKSGLPSDRFSAERTGGSVSTLTIQRTQQEDSAVYLCASSSRTSALGRREQYFGPGTRLTVT.

The chain has TRBV7-2 and TRBJ1-5; the match to TRBD1 covers 7 bases. V shed 5 bases and J 3 bases; nucleotides not matched to a gene: 7. Germline CDR1 SGHTA, CDR2 FQGNSA. This CDR3 contains 15 residues. CDR3 nucleotide sequence: TGTGCCAGCAGCCCGTCCGGGACAGACAATCAGCCCCAGCATTTT. Amino acids: CASSPSGTDNQPQHF.

The J gene is TRBJ2-4, the V gene TRBV7-2, with 11 bases aligning to TRBD2. In germline, CDR1 is SGHTA, CDR2 FQGNSA. V shed 4 bases, J shed 9 bases, and the junction held 5 bases outside the gene matches. The CDR3 loop spans 14 amino acids. CDR3 sequence: CASSSLAGGVIQYF. The DNA for the CDR3 is TGTGCCAGCAGCTCCCTAGCGGGGGGTGTCATTCAGTACTTC.

The V gene is TRBV6-5, the J gene TRBJ2-7, with 7 bases identical to TRBD1. The CDR3 covers 15 residues. Germline V gene sequence: CDR1 MNHEY, CDR2 SVGAGI. V lost 2 bases, J lost 2 bases, and 6 bases stayed unmatched. The CDR3 is CASSYAGTVTYEQYF. CDR3 nucleotides: TGTGCCAGCAGTTACGCCGGGACAGTGACCTACGAGCAGTACTTC.

This rearrangement joins TRBV7-8 to TRBJ2-1; D is uncertain. The CDR3 is 17 amino acids. Germline values: CDR1 SGHVS, CDR2 FQNEAQ. The V end lost 0 bases, the J end lost 5 bases, and 17 bases lay between the germline ends. In DNA form, the CDR3 reads TGTGCCAGCAGCTTAGCGACGCAGTCTCCTTACGACAATGAGCAGTTCTTC. Translation gives CASSLATQSPYDNEQFF.

This clone appeared a few times. The J gene is TRBJ2-1, the V gene TRBV23-1, with TRBD1 matching 10 bases. TRBV23-1 has ORF status, its function being uncertain. CDR3 size: 16 residues. The V segment lost 5 bases and the J segment 7 bases; nucleotides outside the gene matches: 11. The CDR3 DNA reads TGCGCCAGCAGTTGGGACAGGGGCCCGGACGGGAATGAGCAGTTCTTC. Translating it yields CASSWDRGPDGNEQFF.

The chain joins TRBV30 to TRBJ2-1; the D call may be TRBD1 or TRBD2 (5 bases each). The germline V and J ends were trimmed by 4 bases and 0 bases, with 10 bases remaining between them. This CDR3 spans 14 amino acids. The germline V gene encodes CDR1 GTSNPN and CDR2 SVGIG (reference sequence). CDR3 nucleotide sequence: TGTGCCTGGACCAGGGACGGCTCCTACAATGAGCAGTTCTTC. This sequence encodes CAWTRDGSYNEQFF.

This clone was counted a few times. V and J are TRBV7-9 and TRBJ2-1; 7 bases match TRBD2. Germline assignment: CDR1 SEHNR and CDR2 FQNEAQ (reference sequence). The CDR3 is made up of 12 amino acids. V trimming: 11 bases; J trimming: 6 bases; junction bases outside the gene matches: 7. CDR3 residues: CARGGRSNEQFF. CDR3 nucleotides: TGTGCCCGGGGCGGGAGAAGCAATGAGCAGTTCTTC.

This chain connects TRBV20-1 to TRBJ1-2; D unresolved. The ends were cut back, 4 bases at V and 6 bases at J, with 9 bases in the middle. This CDR3 is built from 11 residues. Germline CDR1 and CDR2: DFQATT and SNEGSKA (reference sequence). CDR3 region: CSAIARDGYTF. The CDR3 DNA follows: TGCAGTGCTATCGCGAGAGATGGCTACACCTTC.

J is TRBJ2-1 and V is TRBV4-3; a possible D gene is TRBD2 (6 bases). Germline V gives CDR1 LGHNA, CDR2 YSLEER. CDR3 size: 16 residues. The V end lost 3 bases, the J end lost 7 bases, and 19 bases lay between the germline ends. CDR3 sequence (DNA): TGCGCCAGCAGCCATATAACTGGGGGGAGTGGTAATGAGCAGTTCTTC. Amino acid sequence: CASSHITGGSGNEQFF.